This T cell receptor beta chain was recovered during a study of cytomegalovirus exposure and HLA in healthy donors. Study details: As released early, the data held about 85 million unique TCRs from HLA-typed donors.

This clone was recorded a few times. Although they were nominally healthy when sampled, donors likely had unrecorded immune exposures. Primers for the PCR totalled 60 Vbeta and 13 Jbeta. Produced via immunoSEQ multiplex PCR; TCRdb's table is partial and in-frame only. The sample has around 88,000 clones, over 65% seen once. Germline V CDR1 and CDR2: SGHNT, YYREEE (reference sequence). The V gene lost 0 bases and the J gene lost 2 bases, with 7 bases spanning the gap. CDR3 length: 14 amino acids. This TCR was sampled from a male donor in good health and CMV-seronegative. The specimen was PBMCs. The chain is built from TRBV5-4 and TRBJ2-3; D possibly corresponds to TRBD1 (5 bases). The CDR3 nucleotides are TGTGCCAGCAGCTTGGACAGGTACACAGATACGCAGTATTTT. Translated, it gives CASSLDRYTDTQYF.